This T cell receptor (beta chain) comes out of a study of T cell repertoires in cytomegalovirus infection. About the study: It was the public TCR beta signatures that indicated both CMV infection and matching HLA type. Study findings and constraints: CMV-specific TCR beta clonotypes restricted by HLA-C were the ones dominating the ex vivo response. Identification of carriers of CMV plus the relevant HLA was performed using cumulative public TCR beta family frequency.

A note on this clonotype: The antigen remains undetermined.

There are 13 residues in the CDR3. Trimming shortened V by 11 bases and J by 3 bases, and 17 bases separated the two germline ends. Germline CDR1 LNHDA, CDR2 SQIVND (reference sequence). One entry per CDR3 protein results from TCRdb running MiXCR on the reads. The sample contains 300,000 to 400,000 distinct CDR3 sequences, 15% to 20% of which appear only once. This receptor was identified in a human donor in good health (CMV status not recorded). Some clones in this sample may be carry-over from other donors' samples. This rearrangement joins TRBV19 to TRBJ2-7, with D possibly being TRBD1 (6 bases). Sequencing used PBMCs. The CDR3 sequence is CAGVDRSNYEQYF. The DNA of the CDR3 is TGTGCCGGGGTCGACAGGTCCAACTACGAGCAGTACTTC.